A selection of T cell receptor beta chains follows, all from one sample in a study of cytomegalovirus exposure and HLA in healthy donors. Only in-frame clones appear in the TCRdb table, and some are missing; sequencing was by immunoSEQ multiplex PCR. The table records more than 85,000 clones, 89% of them present only once. Sequenced material: PBMCs. All receptors derive from a woman under 30 in good health and CMV-seronegative. CDR3s include the opening cysteine and the closing phenylalanine or tryptophan. Each record gives: D gene, V gene, clone size, CDR3 length, J gene, CDR3 protein, CDR3 DNA. The D gene is left open where the match is weak. Some rows have no size entry. The others give once, few or many, or a class for an expanded clone.

.	TRBV19	.	14	TRBJ2-5	CATTSPGSQETQYF	TGTGCCACCACATCACCGGGTTCGCAAGAGACCCAGTACTTC
TRBD2	TRBV5-1	.	16	TRBJ2-1	CASTTSVESSYNEQFF	TGCGCCAGCACGACTAGCGTAGAGAGTTCCTACAATGAGCAGTTCTTC
.	TRBV7-9	.	16	TRBJ2-6	CASSRGITSGANVLTF	TGTGCCAGCAGCCGGGGTATCACGTCCGGGGCCAACGTCCTGACTTTC
.	TRBV7-2	.	16	TRBJ2-7	CASSLALAVRSYEQYF	TGTGCCAGCAGCTTAGCGTTGGCGGTCCGGTCCTACGAGCAGTACTTC
TRBD2	TRBV7-9	.	19	TRBJ2-3	CASSLPPGLALTSTDTQYF	TGTGCCAGCAGCTTACCCCCGGGACTAGCGTTAACTAGCACAGATACGCAGTATTTT
.	TRBV28	.	12	TRBJ2-4	CASSLRRNIQYF	TGTGCCAGCAGTTTAAGGAGGAACATTCAGTACTTC
.	TRBV7-8	once	15	TRBJ2-7	CASSLEEGAIYEQYF	TGTGCCAGCAGCTTAGAGGAGGGAGCGATCTACGAGCAGTACTTC
.	TRBV10-2	.	14	TRBJ1-2	CASSDDGAGDGYTF	TGCGCCAGCAGTGATGATGGGGCAGGGGATGGCTACACCTTC
TRBD1	TRBV4-1	once	14	TRBJ1-5	CASSQGQGNQPQHF	TGCGCCAGCAGCCAAGGACAGGGGAACCAGCCCCAGCATTTT
.	TRBV19	.	16	TRBJ1-1	CASSAPGRPANTEAFF	TGTGCCAGTAGTGCGCCAGGAAGACCCGCGAACACTGAAGCTTTCTTT
.	TRBV9	.	13	TRBJ2-5	CASSRTTQETQYF	TGTGCCAGCAGCCGCACTACTCAAGAGACCCAGTACTTC
.	TRBV19	.	12	TRBJ1-1	CASVAGNTEAFF	TGTGCCAGTGTAGCCGGGAACACTGAAGCTTTCTTT
TRBD1	TRBV27	.	14	TRBJ1-1	CASSPDRANTEAFF	TGTGCCAGCAGTCCGGACAGGGCGAACACTGAAGCTTTCTTT
.	TRBV7-3	.	11	TRBJ2-1	CAGMTGDEQFF	TGTGCCGGGATGACGGGGGATGAGCAGTTCTTC
TRBD1	TRBV19	once	14	TRBJ1-5	CASSADRGHQPQHF	TGTGCCAGTAGTGCCGACAGGGGTCATCAGCCCCAGCATTTT
.	TRBV6-5	once	15	TRBJ1-2	CASSYSIGSLNGYTF	TGTGCCAGCAGTTACTCGATTGGGAGTCTCAATGGCTACACCTTC
.	TRBV4-3	.	16	TRBJ1-1	CASSPTIDPRGTEAFF	TGCGCCAGCAGCCCGACCATCGACCCAAGAGGGACTGAAGCTTTCTTT
.	TRBV5-1	.	12	TRBJ2-5	CASSPLQETQYF	TGCGCCAGCAGCCCTTTACAAGAGACCCAGTACTTC
.	TRBV2	.	13	TRBJ2-3	CASSSLLGNTQYF	TGTGCCAGCAGTTCGTTACTAGGCAATACGCAGTATTTT
.	TRBV18	many	15	TRBJ1-3	CASSSRQFSGNTIYF	TGTGCCAGCTCATCAAGACAGTTCTCAGGAAACACCATATATTTT
.	TRBV5-4	.	15	TRBJ1-1	CASSLAATGNTEAFF	TGTGCCAGCAGCTTGGCCGCGACGGGGAACACTGAAGCTTTCTTT
.	TRBV6-6	.	15	TRBJ2-7	CASSYSSSAGYEQYF	TGTGCCAGCAGTTACTCGAGTTCGGCAGGATACGAGCAGTACTTC
TRBD1	TRBV28	.	14	TRBJ2-5	CASSLDRGPETQYF	TGTGCCAGCAGTTTAGACAGGGGCCCGGAGACCCAGTACTTC
TRBD1	TRBV11-3	.	16	TRBJ2-1	CASSLSGGLSYNEQFF	TGTGCCAGCAGCTTGTCAGGGGGCCTCTCCTACAATGAGCAGTTCTTC
TRBD1	TRBV4-1	.	16	TRBJ1-4	CASSQDRGQGYEKLFF	TGCGCCAGCAGCCAAGATAGAGGACAGGGGTATGAAAAACTGTTTTTT
TRBD1	TRBV7-9	once	15	TRBJ1-6	CASSLGTGYNSPLHF	TGTGCCAGCAGCTTGGGGACAGGTTATAATTCACCCCTCCACTTT
.	TRBV27	.	14	TRBJ2-4	CASTRGGAKNIQYF	TGTGCCAGCACCCGGGGTGGGGCCAAAAACATTCAGTACTTC
.	TRBV6-6	.	15	TRBJ2-7	CASRFTEVRDYEQYF	TGTGCCAGCAGGTTCACCGAGGTCCGTGATTACGAGCAGTACTTC
TRBD1	TRBV30	.	14	TRBJ1-1	CAWGYGTANTEAFF	TGTGCCTGGGGATACGGGACAGCGAACACTGAAGCTTTCTTT
TRBD1	TRBV7-3	.	16	TRBJ2-7	CASSPFYGTGGSEQYF	TGTGCCAGCAGCCCCTTCTACGGGACAGGGGGATCCGAGCAGTACTTC
.	TRBV6-1	.	10	TRBJ1-1	CASHKEAAFF	TGTGCCAGCCATAAGGAGGCGGCTTTCTTT
TRBD1	TRBV7-2	.	13	TRBJ1-6	CASRDRGRSPLHF	TGTGCCAGCAGGGACAGGGGGCGTTCACCCCTCCACTTT
.	TRBV7-3	.	17	TRBJ1-1	CASSLRALGTGRTEAFF	TGTGCCAGCAGCTTAAGGGCTTTGGGAACAGGGCGGACTGAAGCTTTCTTT
.	TRBV6-1	.	11	TRBJ1-4	CASSEERKLFF	TGTGCCAGCAGTGAAGAGAGAAAACTGTTTTTT
.	TRBV7-2	.	17	TRBJ1-1	CASSVDRHPTMNTEAFF	TGTGCCAGCAGCGTAGACCGGCACCCCACTATGAACACTGAAGCTTTCTTT
.	TRBV7-6	.	18	TRBJ2-3	CASRPGFGSSHSTDTQYF	TGTGCCAGCAGACCGGGTTTTGGGTCTTCCCATAGCACAGATACGCAGTATTTT
TRBD1	TRBV27	once	16	TRBJ1-5	CASSHIPTGGGSPQHF	TGTGCCAGCAGTCATATCCCGACAGGGGGTGGTTCGCCCCAGCATTTT
.	TRBV28	.	16	TRBJ1-6	CASSFGANSYNSPLHF	TGTGCCAGCAGTTTTGGGGCGAACTCCTATAATTCACCCCTCCACTTT
.	TRBV7-3	few	15	TRBJ2-1	CASSSSGPKGDEQFF	TGTGCCAGCAGCTCATCGGGACCCAAGGGGGATGAGCAGTTCTTC
TRBD1	TRBV6-5	.	13	TRBJ1-1	CASSFQGASEAFF	TGTGCCAGCAGTTTTCAGGGGGCCTCTGAAGCTTTCTTT
TRBD1	TRBV4-1	.	16	TRBJ1-1	CASSHVQGQGNTEAFF	TGCGCCAGCAGCCACGTTCAGGGACAGGGAAACACTGAAGCTTTCTTT
TRBD1	TRBV10-3	.	17	TRBJ1-5	CAISPTGGADSNQPQHF	TGTGCCATCAGCCCGACAGGGGGCGCGGATAGCAATCAGCCCCAGCATTTT
TRBD1	TRBV6-6	.	16	TRBJ2-2	CASSYSRQGSTGELFF	TGTGCCAGCAGTTACTCCAGACAGGGAAGCACCGGGGAGCTGTTTTTT
.	TRBV27	.	11	TRBJ1-2	CASSGGYGYTF	TGTGCCAGCAGTGGCGGGTACGGCTACACCTTC
TRBD2	TRBV30	.	17	TRBJ2-7	CAWSVRGGTSVSYEQYF	TGTGCCTGGAGTGTAAGGGGAGGGACTAGCGTATCCTACGAGCAGTACTTC
TRBD1	TRBV28	.	13	TRBJ1-1	CASSPKTGTEAFF	TGTGCCAGCAGTCCGAAGACAGGGACTGAAGCTTTCTTT